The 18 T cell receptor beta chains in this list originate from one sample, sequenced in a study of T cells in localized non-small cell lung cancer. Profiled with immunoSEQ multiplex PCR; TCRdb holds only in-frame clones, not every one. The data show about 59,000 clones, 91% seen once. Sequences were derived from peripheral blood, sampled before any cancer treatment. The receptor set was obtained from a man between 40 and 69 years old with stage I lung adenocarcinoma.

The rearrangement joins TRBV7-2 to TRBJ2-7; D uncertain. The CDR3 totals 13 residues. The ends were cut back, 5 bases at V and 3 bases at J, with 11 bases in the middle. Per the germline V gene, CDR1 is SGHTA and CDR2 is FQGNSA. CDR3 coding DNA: TGTGCCAGCAGCCCGGGTGTTGGCTACGAGCAGTACTTC. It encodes CASSPGVGYEQYF.

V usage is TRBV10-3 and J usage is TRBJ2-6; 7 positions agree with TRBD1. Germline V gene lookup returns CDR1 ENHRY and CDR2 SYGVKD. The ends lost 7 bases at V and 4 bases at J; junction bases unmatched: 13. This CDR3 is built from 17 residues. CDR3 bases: TGTGCCATCAAGAAAACCGGTACAGGGGAGGGGGCCAACGTCCTGACTTTC. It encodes CAIKKTGTGEGANVLTF.

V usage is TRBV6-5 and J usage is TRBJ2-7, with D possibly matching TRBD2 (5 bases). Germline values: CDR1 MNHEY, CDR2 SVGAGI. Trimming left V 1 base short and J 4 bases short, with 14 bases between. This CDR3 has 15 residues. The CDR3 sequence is CASSYFSEGPYEQYF. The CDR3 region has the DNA TGTGCCAGCAGTTACTTTTCTGAGGGCCCTTACGAGCAGTACTTC.

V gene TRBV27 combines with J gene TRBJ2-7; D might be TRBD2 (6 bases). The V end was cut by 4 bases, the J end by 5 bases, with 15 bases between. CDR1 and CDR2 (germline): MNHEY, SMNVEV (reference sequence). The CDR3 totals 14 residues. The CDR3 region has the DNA TGTGCCAGCAGTTCGGGACTCAGTTTGAACGAGCAGTACTTC. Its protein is CASSSGLSLNEQYF.

The CDR3 DNA follows: TGTGCCAGTAATTCCCGGGTCTCACAGAATAATGAAAAACTGTTTTTT. It is translated as CASNSRVSQNNEKLFF. The rearrangement uses TRBV19 and TRBJ1-4; D is uncertain. V was cut by 7 bases and J by 4 bases, with 19 bases left in between. Per the germline V gene, CDR1 is LNHDA and CDR2 is SQIVND (reference sequence). CDR3 length: 16 residues. Full variable domain (missing parts from reference TRBV19 and TRBJ1-4): DGGITQSPKYLFRKEGQNVTLSCEQNLNHDAMYWYRQDPGQGLRLIYYSQIVNDFQKGDIAEGYSVSREKKESFPLTVTSAQKNPTAFYLCASNSRVSQNNEKLFFGSGTQLSVL.

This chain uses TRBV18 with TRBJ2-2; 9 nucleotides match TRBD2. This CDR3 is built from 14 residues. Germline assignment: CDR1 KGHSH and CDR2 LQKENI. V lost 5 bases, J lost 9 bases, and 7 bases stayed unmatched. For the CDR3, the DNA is TGTGCCAGCTCATCGGGACTAGCAGATCGGGAGCTGTTTTTT. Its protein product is CASSSGLADRELFF.

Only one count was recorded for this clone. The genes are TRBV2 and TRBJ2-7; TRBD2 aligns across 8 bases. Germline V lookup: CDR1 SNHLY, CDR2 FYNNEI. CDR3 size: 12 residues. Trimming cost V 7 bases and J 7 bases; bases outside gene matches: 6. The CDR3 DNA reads TGTGCCAGCATTGCGGGGGGCAGGGAGCAGTACTTC. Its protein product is CASIAGGREQYF.

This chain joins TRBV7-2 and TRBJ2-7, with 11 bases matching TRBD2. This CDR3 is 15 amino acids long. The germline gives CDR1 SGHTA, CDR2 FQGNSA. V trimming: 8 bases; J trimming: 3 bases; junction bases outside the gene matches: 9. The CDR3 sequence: CASGKGTSGLYEQYF. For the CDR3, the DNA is TGTGCCAGCGGTAAAGGGACTAGCGGTCTCTACGAGCAGTACTTC.

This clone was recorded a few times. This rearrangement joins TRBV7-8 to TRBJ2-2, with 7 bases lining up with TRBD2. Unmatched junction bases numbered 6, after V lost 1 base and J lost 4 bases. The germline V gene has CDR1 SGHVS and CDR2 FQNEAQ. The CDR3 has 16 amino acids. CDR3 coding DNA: TGTGCCAGCAGCTTAGTTAGCGGGCCTGGCACCGGGGAGCTGTTTTTT. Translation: CASSLVSGPGTGELFF.

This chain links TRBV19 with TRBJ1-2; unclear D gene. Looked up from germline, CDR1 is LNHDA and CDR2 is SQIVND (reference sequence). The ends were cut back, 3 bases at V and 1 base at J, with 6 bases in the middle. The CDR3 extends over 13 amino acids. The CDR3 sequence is CASSMQVNYGYTF. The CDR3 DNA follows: TGTGCCAGTAGTATGCAGGTTAACTATGGCTACACCTTC.

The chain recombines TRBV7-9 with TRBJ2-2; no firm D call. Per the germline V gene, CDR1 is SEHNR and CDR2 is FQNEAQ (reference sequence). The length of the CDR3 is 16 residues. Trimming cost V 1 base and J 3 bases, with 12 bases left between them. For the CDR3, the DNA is TGTGCCAGCAGCTTAGGTGACTTTCGTCACACCGGGGAGCTGTTTTTT. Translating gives CASSLGDFRHTGELFF.

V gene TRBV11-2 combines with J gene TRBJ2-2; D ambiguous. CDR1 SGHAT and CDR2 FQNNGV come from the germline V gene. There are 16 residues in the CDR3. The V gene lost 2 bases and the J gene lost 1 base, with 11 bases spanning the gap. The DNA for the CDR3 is TGTGCCAGCAGCTTATCAGAAGCTAGGAACACCGGGGAGCTGTTTTTT. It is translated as CASSLSEARNTGELFF.

CDR3 in amino acids: CASKGGVYTEAFF. DNA of the CDR3: TGCGCCAGCAAAGGGGGCGTCTACACTGAAGCTTTCTTT. The V gene is TRBV10-2, the J gene TRBJ1-1; the match to TRBD1 covers 7 bases. The CDR3 contains 13 residues. With 7 bases clipped from V and 3 bases from J, the junction kept 5 bases outside the gene matches. The germline CDR1 and CDR2 sequences are WSHSY and SAAADI.

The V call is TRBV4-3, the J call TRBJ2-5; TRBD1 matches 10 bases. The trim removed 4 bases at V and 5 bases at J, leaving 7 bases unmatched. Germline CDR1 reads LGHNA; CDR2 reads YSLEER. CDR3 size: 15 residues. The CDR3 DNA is TGCGCCAGCAGCCTTACGACAGGGGGCCATGAGACCCAGTACTTC. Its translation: CASSLTTGGHETQYF.

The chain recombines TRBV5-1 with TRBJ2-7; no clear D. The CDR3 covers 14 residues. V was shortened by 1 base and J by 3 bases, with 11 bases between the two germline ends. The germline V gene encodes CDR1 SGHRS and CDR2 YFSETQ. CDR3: CASSLYGFDYEQYF. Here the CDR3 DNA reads TGCGCCAGCAGCTTGTATGGGTTCGACTACGAGCAGTACTTC.

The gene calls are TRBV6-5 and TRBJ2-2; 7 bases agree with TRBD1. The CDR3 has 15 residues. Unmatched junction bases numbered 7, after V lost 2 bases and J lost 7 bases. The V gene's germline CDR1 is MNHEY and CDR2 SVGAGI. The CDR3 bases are TGTGCCAGCAGTTACAATACAGGGGCCTTCGGGGAGCTGTTTTTT. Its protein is CASSYNTGAFGELFF.

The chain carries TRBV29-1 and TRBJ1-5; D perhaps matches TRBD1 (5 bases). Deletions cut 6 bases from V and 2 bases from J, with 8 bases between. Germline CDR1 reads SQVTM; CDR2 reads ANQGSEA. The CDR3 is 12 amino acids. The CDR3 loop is CSVGDRNQPQHF. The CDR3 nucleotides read TGCAGCGTGGGGGACCGCAATCAGCCCCAGCATTTT.

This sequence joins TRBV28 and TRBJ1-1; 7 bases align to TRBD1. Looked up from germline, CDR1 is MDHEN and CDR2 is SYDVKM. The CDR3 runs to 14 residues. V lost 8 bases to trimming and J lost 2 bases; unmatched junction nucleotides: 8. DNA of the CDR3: TGTGCCAGCGGGTCGACAGGGCCTAACACTGAAGCTTTCTTT. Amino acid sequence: CASGSTGPNTEAFF.